The 15 T cell receptor beta chains listed next were all sequenced from one sample in a study of T cells after somatic rescue of genetic block. Measured with immunoSEQ multiplex PCR; TCRdb has only the in-frame clones, and not every one. The table lists fewer than 150,000 clones, 75% to 95% of them singletons, with 1.4% in the top ten. The sequenced sample consisted of peripheral blood mononuclear cells (PBMCs). These receptors all stem from a woman under 30.

This chain joins TRBV4-3 and TRBJ2-2; 11 nucleotides match TRBD2. CDR1 and CDR2 (germline): LGHNA, YSLEER. This CDR3 region has 18 residues. V shed 0 bases, J shed 6 bases, and the junction held 9 bases outside the gene matches. This chain's CDR3 is CASSQDPLAGGVAGELFF. The DNA of the CDR3 is TGCGCCAGCAGCCAAGATCCTCTAGCGGGGGGCGTGGCCGGGGAGCTGTTTTTT.

This rearrangement joins TRBV7-9 to TRBJ2-7, with TRBD2 identical over 8 bases. The CDR3 spans 14 residues. Germline V CDR1 and CDR2: SEHNR, FQNEAQ (reference sequence). J was trimmed by 4 bases and V by 5 bases; bases with no gene match: 7. For the CDR3, the DNA is TGTGCCAGCAGCGCGGGCGGGGGGTCTTACGAGCAGTACTTC. Residues: CASSAGGGSYEQYF.

This clone was found once. The chain employs TRBV7-2 and TRBJ2-3; 10 bases are a match to TRBD2. Germline trimming cut 5 bases from V and 1 base from J; bases unmatched to any gene: 6. Germline lookup yields CDR1 SGHTA and CDR2 FQGNSA. This CDR3 has 16 amino acids. This CDR3 is CASSPSGGLGTDTQYF. CDR3 in DNA: TGTGCCAGCAGCCCTAGCGGGGGACTCGGCACAGATACGCAGTATTTT.

The chain couples TRBV6-5 to TRBJ1-2, with D hard to call. The CDR3 contains 14 residues. The germline V gene has CDR1 MNHEY and CDR2 SVGAGI. Trimming removed 2 bases at V and 8 bases at J, with 15 bases between. CDR3 sequence reads: CASSYAGVGGGYTF. Written as DNA, the CDR3 is TGTGCCAGCAGTTACGCCGGGGTGGGAGGCGGCTACACCTTC.

The chain has TRBV11-1 and TRBJ2-5; the match to TRBD1 covers 11 bases. The germline gives CDR1 SGHAT, CDR2 FQDESV (reference sequence). The CDR3 totals 16 residues. V lost 5 bases and J lost 4; bases outside the gene matches: 9. CDR3 amino acids: CASSPGQGARGETQYF. CDR3 nucleotide sequence: TGTGCCAGCAGCCCCGGACAGGGGGCGCGCGGAGAGACCCAGTACTTC.

The gene calls are TRBV6-1 and TRBJ2-4, with D perhaps TRBD2 (5 bases). V lost 3 bases and J lost 13, with 22 bases in between. Looked up from germline, CDR1 is MNHNS and CDR2 is SASEGT. The CDR3 runs 15 residues. This CDR3 is CASSDLLRAKTRQYF. CDR3 bases: TGTGCCAGCAGTGACCTACTGAGGGCCAAAACCCGACAGTACTTC.

This chain links TRBV5-6 with TRBJ2-3, with D tentatively TRBD2 (5 bases). The CDR3 length is 15 residues. V was cut by 3 bases and J by 6 bases, with 17 bases left in between. The V gene's germline CDR1 is SGHDT and CDR2 YYEEEE. The CDR3 DNA reads TGTGCCAGCAGCTCACTACTAGTCGGTCTGGATACGCAGTATTTT. It specifies CASSSLLVGLDTQYF.

This clone appeared once. The junction differs from germline at one of its ends, possibly a read error. DNA for the CDR3: TGTGCCAGTACTCTAGGACAGGGCCTATACTTT. It is translated as CASTLGQGLYF. The chain has TRBV19 and TRBJ1-1; TRBD1 agrees at 8 bases. The CDR3 length is 11 residues. Looked up from germline, CDR1 is LNHDA and CDR2 is SQIVND (reference sequence).

The CDR3 here is CASSQDVGDSEAFF. The DNA for the CDR3 is TGTGCCAGCAGCCAAGATGTAGGTGACAGTGAAGCTTTCTTT. V gene TRBV4-2 combines with J gene TRBJ1-1, with a weak D call TRBD1 (5 bases). Germline assignment: CDR1 LGHNA and CDR2 YNFKEQ. V was shortened by 0 bases and J by 7 bases, with 12 bases between the two germline ends. The CDR3 consists of 14 residues.

The chain has TRBV27 and TRBJ1-1; TRBD1 aligns across 7 bases. The length of the CDR3 is 13 residues. Germline assignment: CDR1 MNHEY and CDR2 SMNVEV (reference sequence). The V segment lost 6 bases and the J segment 5 bases; nucleotides outside the gene matches: 6. CDR3 sequence (DNA): TGTGCCAGCAGAACGAGGGGGCGGACTGAAGCTTTCTTT. As protein: CASRTRGRTEAFF.

Of note for this clone: The sample has other DNA sequences that encode this CDR3 too. This sequence joins TRBV7-9 and TRBJ1-1; maybe TRBD1 (5 bases). CDR1 and CDR2 (germline): SEHNR, FQNEAQ (reference sequence). Between the trimmed V and J ends, which lost 5 bases and 4 bases, there was a span of 8 bases. The CDR3 covers 12 residues. Here the CDR3 DNA reads TGTGCCAGCAGCCTAGGGGCCACTGAAGCTTTCTTT. The encoded protein is CASSLGATEAFF.

The chain couples TRBV19 to TRBJ2-1; tentatively, D is TRBD2 (5 bases). V lost 1 base and J 8 bases, leaving 18 bases between the germline ends. Germline V lookup: CDR1 LNHDA, CDR2 SQIVND (reference sequence). The CDR3 totals 16 residues. CDR3 residues: CASSIARTHAIDEQFF. The CDR3, as DNA: TGTGCCAGTAGTATAGCTCGGACTCACGCAATTGATGAGCAGTTCTTC.

This chain links TRBV4-3 with TRBJ1-4; 7 bases agree with TRBD1. This CDR3 is built from 17 residues. The junction had 12 bases not matched to a gene; V was cut back by 0 bases and J by 8 bases. Germline CDR1 reads LGHNA; CDR2 reads YSLEER. The CDR3 protein is CASSQDWDGQVREKLFF. CDR3 nucleotides: TGCGCCAGCAGCCAAGATTGGGATGGACAGGTTAGGGAAAAACTGTTTTTT.

The chain carries TRBV7-8 and TRBJ2-5; 9 bases are shared with TRBD1. Trimming cost V 4 bases and J 4 bases; bases outside gene matches: 10. This CDR3 has 16 amino acids. Germline V gene sequence: CDR1 SGHVS, CDR2 FQNEAQ. The CDR3 reads CASSWGQGMAAETQYF. CDR3 coding DNA: TGTGCCAGCAGCTGGGGACAGGGTATGGCGGCAGAGACCCAGTACTTC.

This clone was seen more than once but under ten times. This sequence joins TRBV9 and TRBJ1-3; 7 bases are shared with TRBD1. Germline V gene sequence: CDR1 SGDLS, CDR2 YYNGEE. There are 15 residues in the CDR3. V dropped 3 bases and J dropped 0; count of bases not matched to a gene: 3. In DNA form, the CDR3 reads TGTGCCAGCAGCGACAGGGGAGTCTCTGGAAACACCATATATTTT. Residues: CASSDRGVSGNTIYF. The full variable domain, in which reference TRBV9 and TRBJ1-3 provide the parts outside the CDR3, is DSGVTQTPKHLITATGQRVTLRCSPRSGDLSVYWYQQSLDQGLQFLIQYYNGEERAKGNILERFSAQQFPDLHSELNLSSLELGDSALYFCASSDRGVSGNTIYFGEGSWLTVV.